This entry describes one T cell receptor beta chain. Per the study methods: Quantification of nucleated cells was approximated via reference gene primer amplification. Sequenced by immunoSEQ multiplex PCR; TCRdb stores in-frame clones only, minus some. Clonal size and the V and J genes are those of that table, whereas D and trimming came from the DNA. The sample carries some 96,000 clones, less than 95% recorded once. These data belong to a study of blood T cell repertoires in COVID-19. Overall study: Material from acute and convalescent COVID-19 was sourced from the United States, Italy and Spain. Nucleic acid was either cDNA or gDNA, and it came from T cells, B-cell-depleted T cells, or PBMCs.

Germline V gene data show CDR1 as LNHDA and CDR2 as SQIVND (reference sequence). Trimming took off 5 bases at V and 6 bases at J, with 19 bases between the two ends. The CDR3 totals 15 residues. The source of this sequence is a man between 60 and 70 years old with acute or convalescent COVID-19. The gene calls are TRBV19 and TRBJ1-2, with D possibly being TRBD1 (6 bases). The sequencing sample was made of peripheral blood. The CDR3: CASSSRTAGANGYTF. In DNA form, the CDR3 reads TGTGCCAGTAGTTCCCGGACAGCGGGGGCTAATGGCTACACCTTC.